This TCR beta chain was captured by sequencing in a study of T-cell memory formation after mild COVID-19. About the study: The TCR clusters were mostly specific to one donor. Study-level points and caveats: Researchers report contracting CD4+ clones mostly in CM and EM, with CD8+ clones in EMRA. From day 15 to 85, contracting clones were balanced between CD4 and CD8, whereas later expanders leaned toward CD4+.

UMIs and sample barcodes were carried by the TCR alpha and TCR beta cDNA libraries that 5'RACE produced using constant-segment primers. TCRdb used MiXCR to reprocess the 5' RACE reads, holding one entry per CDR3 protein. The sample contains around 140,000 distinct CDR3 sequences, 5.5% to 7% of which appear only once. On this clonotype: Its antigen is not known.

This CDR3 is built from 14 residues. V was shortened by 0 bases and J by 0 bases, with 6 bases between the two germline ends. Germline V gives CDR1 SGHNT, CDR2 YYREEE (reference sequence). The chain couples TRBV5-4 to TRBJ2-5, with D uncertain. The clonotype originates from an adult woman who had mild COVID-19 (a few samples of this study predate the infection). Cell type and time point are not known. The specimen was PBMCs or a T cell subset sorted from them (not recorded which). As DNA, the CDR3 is TGTGCCAGCAGCTTGGCTAGAAACCAAGAGACCCAGTACTTC. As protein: CASSLARNQETQYF.